The 24 T cell receptor beta chains below all came from one sample that was sequenced in a study of identical twins. One entry per CDR3 protein, called by TCRdb with MiXCR from the 5' RACE reads. The repertoire includes 250,000 to 300,000 distinct CDR3 sequences, 6.5% to 9.5% of them detected once, and around 3% sits in the top ten. These data also formed part of another study, on yellow fever vaccine responses in identical twins.

Specimen: CD8+ T cells sorted from blood. Source of these receptors: a woman aged 18-30 years in good health.

There are many counts of this clonotype. The chain is built from TRBV9 and TRBJ2-1, with D possibly matching TRBD2 (5 bases). Trimming took 0 bases from V and 2 from J, leaving 12 bases between them. This CDR3 is 16 amino acids long. In germline, CDR1 is SGDLS, CDR2 YYNGEE. The CDR3 nucleotides read TGTGCCAGCAGCGTAGGGGCGGGCAACACCTACAATGAGCAGTTCTTC. It specifies CASSVGAGNTYNEQFF.

This chain uses TRBV6-4 with TRBJ2-7, with a possible D match to TRBD1 (6 bases). The germline V and J ends were trimmed by 7 bases and 0 bases, with 19 bases remaining between them. Germline CDR1 is MRHNA and CDR2 is SNTAGT. The CDR3 extends over 16 amino acids. In nucleotides, the CDR3 is TGTGCCAGCACCATTAATCCAGGGGTCCCCTCCTACGAGCAGTACTTC. This sequence encodes CASTINPGVPSYEQYF.

This clonotype was seen only a few times. This chain connects TRBV14 to TRBJ1-1; 8 nucleotides match TRBD1. The V gene end was trimmed by 5 bases and the J gene end by 4 bases; junction bases not matched to a gene: 3. The germline V gene has CDR1 SGHDN and CDR2 FVKESK. The CDR3 covers 13 residues. The CDR3 region has the DNA TGTGCCAGCAGCGTAACAGGGGGCACTGAAGCTTTCTTT. Translated: CASSVTGGTEAFF.

Many counts were recorded for this clonotype. V gene TRBV29-1 combines with J gene TRBJ2-3; D may correspond to TRBD1 or TRBD2 (5 bases each). Germline V CDR1 and CDR2: SQVTM, ANQGSEA. CDR3 length equals 14 residues. The ends were cut back, 7 bases at V and 2 bases at J, with 16 bases in the middle. The CDR3 nucleotides read TGCAGCGCACTGGGAGTTGGGACCACAGATACGCAGTATTTT. Translating gives CSALGVGTTDTQYF.

As DNA, the CDR3 is TGTGCCAGTAGTACCCGGACAGGGGATTGGACCGGGGAGCTGTTTTTT. Translation: CASSTRTGDWTGELFF. The gene calls are TRBV19 and TRBJ2-2, with TRBD1 matching over 9 bases. There are 16 residues in the CDR3. Germline V gene sequence: CDR1 LNHDA, CDR2 SQIVND (reference sequence). J lost 5 bases, V lost 4 bases, and 8 bases had no gene match.

There are a few counts of this clonotype. The chain uses TRBV20-1 and TRBJ2-7; D possibly corresponds to TRBD1 (6 bases). CDR1 and CDR2 from the germline V gene are DFQATT and SNEGSKA (reference sequence). Deletions cut 5 bases from V and 0 bases from J, with 11 bases between. This CDR3 has 13 amino acids. Here the CDR3 DNA reads TGCAGTGCTCGGGACACCTACTCCTACGAGCAGTACTTC. It specifies CSARDTYSYEQYF.

This clonotype was seen only a few times. The chain links TRBV19 to TRBJ2-7, with 9 bases fitting TRBD1. Germline CDR1 reads LNHDA; CDR2 reads SQIVND (reference sequence). V was clipped by 3 bases and J by 4 bases; unmatched bases: 10. This CDR3 is 16 amino acids long. CDR3 in amino acids: CASSMNNRGRGYEQYF. In DNA, the CDR3 is TGTGCCAGTAGTATGAATAACAGGGGGCGCGGATACGAGCAGTACTTC. Supplemented by reference TRBV19 and TRBJ2-7, the full variable domain reads DGGITQSPKYLFRKEGQNVTLSCEQNLNHDAMYWYRQDPGQGLRLIYYSQIVNDFQKGDIAEGYSVSREKKESFPLTVTSAQKNPTAFYLCASSMNNRGRGYEQYFGPGTRLTVT.

The V gene is TRBV2, the J gene TRBJ1-1; 9 positions match TRBD1. V gave up 8 bases and J gave up 4 bases; unmatched junction bases: 8. CDR3 size: 14 residues. Germline V gives CDR1 SNHLY, CDR2 FYNNEI. The CDR3 here is CASPRTGEGTEAFF. CDR3 sequence (DNA): TGTGCCAGCCCTAGGACAGGGGAAGGCACTGAAGCTTTCTTT.

The chain employs TRBV9 and TRBJ2-3; tentatively, D is TRBD1 (6 bases). The CDR3 has 14 amino acids. Trimming stripped 4 bases from V and 10 bases from J, with 19 bases between. Germline CDR1 reads SGDLS; CDR2 reads YYNGEE. Written as DNA, the CDR3 is TGTGCCAGCAGCCCCACGTCGACAGGCCAATCGCAGTATTTT. Protein sequence: CASSPTSTGQSQYF.

This clonotype has a count of ten or more. The chain employs TRBV3-1 and TRBJ1-1, with 8 bases matching TRBD1. The V and J ends lost 3 bases and 0 bases, in that order; junction bases with no gene match: 9. CDR1 and CDR2 (germline): LGHDT, YNNKEL (reference sequence). The CDR3 spans 17 residues. The CDR3 region is CASSHGTGGFVNTEAFF. In DNA, the CDR3 is TGTGCCAGCAGCCACGGAACAGGGGGTTTCGTGAACACTGAAGCTTTCTTT.

This clonotype was counted ten times or more. The chain links TRBV28 to TRBJ2-2; D is undetermined. V was pared by 7 bases and J by 0 bases, with 9 bases between. The CDR3 spans 14 residues. CDR1 MDHEN and CDR2 SYDVKM come from the germline V gene. As DNA, the CDR3 is TGTGCCAGCACTATGACACCGAACACCGGGGAGCTGTTTTTT. It is translated as CASTMTPNTGELFF.

This sequence joins TRBV7-2 and TRBJ1-4; TRBD1 is a possible D gene (6 bases). In germline, CDR1 is SGHTA, CDR2 FQGNSA. Trimming removed 2 bases at V and 7 bases at J, with 14 bases between. The CDR3 consists of 15 residues. In DNA form, the CDR3 reads TGTGCCAGCAGCTTAAATCACAGGGTTGGTGAAAAACTGTTTTTT. Translated: CASSLNHRVGEKLFF.

This clonotype was recorded at least ten times. V and J are TRBV7-9 and TRBJ2-7; D unclear. CDR1 and CDR2 (germline): SEHNR, FQNEAQ (reference sequence). V dropped 5 bases and J dropped 2 bases, with 10 bases sitting between them. The CDR3 is 13 residues long. CDR3 bases: TGTGCCAGCAGCGCTGACAACCCCTACGAGCAGTACTTC. It codes for CASSADNPYEQYF.

The chain joins TRBV6-2 or TRBV6-3 to TRBJ1-1; D may be TRBD1 (5 bases). Germline assignment: CDR1 MNHEY and CDR2 SVGEGT. The length of the CDR3 is 13 residues. The germline V and J ends were trimmed by 6 bases and 4 bases, with 12 bases remaining between them. This CDR3 is CASRTGGVTEAFF. The CDR3 region has the DNA TGTGCCAGCAGAACCGGGGGGGTCACTGAAGCTTTCTTT.

This clonotype was counted ten times or more. The chain joins TRBV21-1 to TRBJ1-3; the D call in the table, TRBD1, was not verified against the DNA. TRBV21-1 is assigned pseudogene status. The CDR3 extends over 14 amino acids. CDR3 loop: CASGLRGYGNTIYF. The CDR3 bases are TGTGCCAGCGGACTCAGGGGTTACGGAAACACCATATATTTT.

The sample holds a few counts of this clonotype. This sequence joins TRBV28 and TRBJ2-1, with 10 bases that match TRBD2. The V gene end was trimmed by 4 bases and the J gene end by 0 bases; junction bases not matched to a gene: 6. The CDR3 length is 17 residues. Per germline, CDR1 MDHEN and CDR2 SYDVKM. In DNA, the CDR3 is TGTGCCAGCAGTTCCCCACTAGCGGGGACCTCCTACAATGAGCAGTTCTTC. Translating it yields CASSSPLAGTSYNEQFF.

Note on this clonotype: It may be a read error: a sequence one base away is much more abundant. The chain couples TRBV29-1 to TRBJ1-2; D might be TRBD1 (6 bases). Germline V gene data show CDR1 as SQVTM and CDR2 as ANQGSEA. The CDR3 sequence is 12 residues long. CDR3 sequence (DNA): TGCGGCGTTGAGGGGGAGGTTTATGGCTACACCTTC. It encodes CGVEGEVYGYTF.

This chain connects TRBV6-1 to TRBJ1-1; D is uncertain. This CDR3 has 15 residues. Trimming pared 2 bases from V and 8 bases from J, leaving 18 bases between. The germline gives CDR1 MNHNS, CDR2 SASEGT. Here the CDR3 DNA reads TGTGCCAGCAGTGAACCCGTCAGTTTTTATACCGAAGCTTTCTTT. Translation: CASSEPVSFYTEAFF.

This clonotype was seen only a few times. The chain joins TRBV18 to TRBJ2-7; the D is unclear. The CDR3 has 16 residues. Germline CDR1 is KGHSH and CDR2 is LQKENI. The V end was cut by 4 bases, the J end by 3 bases, with 19 bases between. The CDR3 here is CASSQTGPQTGYEQYF. The DNA for the CDR3 is TGTGCCAGCTCACAAACCGGGCCCCAGACGGGCTACGAGCAGTACTTC.

This chain uses TRBV6-2 or TRBV6-3 with TRBJ2-1; TRBD1 might be the D (6 bases). The CDR3 runs to 15 residues. Germline CDR1 is MNHEY and CDR2 is SVGEGT. V was clipped by 6 bases and J by 4 bases, with 16 bases between them. This CDR3 is CASRSNRAQYNEQFF. The CDR3, as DNA: TGTGCCAGCAGATCGAACAGGGCGCAGTACAATGAGCAGTTCTTC.

V gene TRBV7-9 combines with J gene TRBJ1-4; D is possibly TRBD1 (6 bases). The V gene's germline CDR1 is SEHNR and CDR2 FQNEAQ (reference sequence). The V and J ends lost 6 bases and 5 bases respectively, with 13 bases between them. The CDR3 loop spans 14 amino acids. The CDR3, as DNA: TGTGCCAGCAGTTTCGACAGGCCAAATGAAAAACTGTTTTTT. This gives the protein CASSFDRPNEKLFF. Full variable domain (rest looked up from reference TRBV7-9 and TRBJ1-4): DTGVSQNPRHKITKRGQNVTFRCDPISEHNRLYWYRQTLGQGPEFLTYFQNEAQLEKSRLLSDRFSAERPKGSFSTLEIQRTEQGDSAMYLCASSFDRPNEKLFFGSGTQLSVL.

V and J are TRBV2 and TRBJ2-7, with TRBD2 matching over 13 bases. The CDR3 consists of 15 residues. Germline V lookup: CDR1 SNHLY, CDR2 FYNNEI. The trim removed 3 bases at V and 5 bases at J, leaving 4 bases unmatched. CDR3 sequence reads: CASSEGLAGHDEQYF. For the CDR3, the DNA is TGTGCCAGCAGTGAGGGACTAGCGGGGCACGACGAGCAGTACTTC.

CDR3 loop: CATARDRVIDEQFF. Here the CDR3 DNA reads TGTGCCACCGCCCGGGACAGGGTGATCGATGAGCAGTTCTTC. The chain combines TRBV19 with TRBJ2-1, with 9 bases lining up with TRBD1. The CDR3 covers 14 residues. Unmatched junction bases numbered 12, after V lost 10 bases and J lost 8 bases. Germline V gene sequence: CDR1 LNHDA, CDR2 SQIVND (reference sequence).

The V and J genes are TRBV5-5 and TRBJ2-3, with 7 bases matching TRBD2. This CDR3 is 17 amino acids long. Germline V gene sequence: CDR1 SGHKS, CDR2 YYEKEE (reference sequence). J lost 2 bases, V lost 2 bases, and 11 bases had no gene match. CDR3 amino acids: CASSLRYLAEVTDTQYF. The CDR3 coding sequence is TGTGCCAGCAGCTTACGTTATCTAGCGGAGGTCACAGATACGCAGTATTTT.